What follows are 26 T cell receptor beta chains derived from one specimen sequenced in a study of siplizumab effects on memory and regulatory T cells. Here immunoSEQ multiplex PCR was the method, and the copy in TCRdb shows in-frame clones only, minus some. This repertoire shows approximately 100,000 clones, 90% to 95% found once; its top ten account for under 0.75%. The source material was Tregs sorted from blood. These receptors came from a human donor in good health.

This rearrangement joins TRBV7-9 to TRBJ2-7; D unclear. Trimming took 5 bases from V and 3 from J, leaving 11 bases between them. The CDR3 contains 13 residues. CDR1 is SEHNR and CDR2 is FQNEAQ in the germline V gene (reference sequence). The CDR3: CASSPGVGYEQYF. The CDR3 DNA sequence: TGTGCCAGCAGCCCAGGTGTTGGCTACGAGCAGTACTTC. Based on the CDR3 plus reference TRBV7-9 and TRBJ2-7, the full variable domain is DTGVSQNPRHKITKRGQNVTFRCDPISEHNRLYWYRQTLGQGPEFLTYFQNEAQLEKSRLLSDRFSAERPKGSFSTLEIQRTEQGDSAMYLCASSPGVGYEQYFGPGTRLTVT.

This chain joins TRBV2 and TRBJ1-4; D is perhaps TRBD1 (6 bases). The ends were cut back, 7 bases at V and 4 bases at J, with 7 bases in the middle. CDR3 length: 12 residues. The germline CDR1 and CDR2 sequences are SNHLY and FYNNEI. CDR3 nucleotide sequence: TGTGCCAGCACAGGGGATAATGAAAAACTGTTTTTT. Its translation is CASTGDNEKLFF.

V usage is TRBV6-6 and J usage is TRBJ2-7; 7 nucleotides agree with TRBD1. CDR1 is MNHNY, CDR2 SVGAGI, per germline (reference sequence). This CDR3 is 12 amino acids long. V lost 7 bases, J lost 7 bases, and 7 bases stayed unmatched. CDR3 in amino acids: CASTAQGREQYF. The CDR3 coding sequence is TGTGCCAGCACCGCACAGGGGAGAGAGCAGTACTTC.

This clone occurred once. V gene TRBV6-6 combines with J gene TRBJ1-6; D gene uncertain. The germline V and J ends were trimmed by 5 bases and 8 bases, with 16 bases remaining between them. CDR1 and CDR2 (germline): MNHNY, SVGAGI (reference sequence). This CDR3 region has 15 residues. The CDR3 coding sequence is TGTGCCAGCAGTGCACAAGGGAGGTGGGATTCACCCCTCCACTTT. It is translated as CASSAQGRWDSPLHF.

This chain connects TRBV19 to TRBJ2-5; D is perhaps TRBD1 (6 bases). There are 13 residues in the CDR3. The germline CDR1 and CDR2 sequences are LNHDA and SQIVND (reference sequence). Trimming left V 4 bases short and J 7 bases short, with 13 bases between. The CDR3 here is CASSRGPGRTQYF. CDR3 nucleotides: TGTGCCAGTAGTAGGGGGCCTGGGAGGACCCAGTACTTC.

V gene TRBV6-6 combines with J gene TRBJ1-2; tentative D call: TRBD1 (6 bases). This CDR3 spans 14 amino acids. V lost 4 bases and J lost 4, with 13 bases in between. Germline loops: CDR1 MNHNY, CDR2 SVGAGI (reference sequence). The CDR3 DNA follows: TGTGCCAGCAGTTTAGCCGGGACAACCTATGGCTACACCTTC. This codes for CASSLAGTTYGYTF.

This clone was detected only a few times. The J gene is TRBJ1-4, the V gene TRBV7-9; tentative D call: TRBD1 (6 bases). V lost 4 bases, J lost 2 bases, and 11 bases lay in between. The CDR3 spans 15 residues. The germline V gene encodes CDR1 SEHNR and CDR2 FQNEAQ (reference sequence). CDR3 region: CASSSLQGTNEKLFF. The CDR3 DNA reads TGTGCCAGCAGCTCCCTGCAGGGGACTAATGAAAAACTGTTTTTT. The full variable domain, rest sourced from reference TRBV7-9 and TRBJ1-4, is DTGVSQNPRHKITKRGQNVTFRCDPISEHNRLYWYRQTLGQGPEFLTYFQNEAQLEKSRLLSDRFSAERPKGSFSTLEIQRTEQGDSAMYLCASSSLQGTNEKLFFGSGTQLSVL.

The CDR3 sequence is CASSYTDRGTDTQYF. In DNA form, the CDR3 reads TGTGCCAGCAGTTACACGGACAGGGGCACAGATACGCAGTATTTT. The V and J genes are TRBV6-6 and TRBJ2-3, with 8 bases aligning to TRBD1. After removal of 2 bases from V and 1 base from J, the junction contained 2 bases not matched to a gene. The CDR3 loop spans 15 amino acids. The germline V gene encodes CDR1 MNHNY and CDR2 SVGAGI (reference sequence).

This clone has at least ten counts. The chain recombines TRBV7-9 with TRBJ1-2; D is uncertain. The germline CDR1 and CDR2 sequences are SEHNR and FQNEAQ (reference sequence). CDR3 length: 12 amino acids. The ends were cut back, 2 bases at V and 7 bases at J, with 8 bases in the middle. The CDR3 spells CASSLIPSGYTF. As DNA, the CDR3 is TGTGCCAGCAGCTTAATCCCCTCTGGCTACACCTTC.

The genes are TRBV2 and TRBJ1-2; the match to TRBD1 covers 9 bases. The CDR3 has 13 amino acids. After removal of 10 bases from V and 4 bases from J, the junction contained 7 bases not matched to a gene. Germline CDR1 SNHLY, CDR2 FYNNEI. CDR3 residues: CATTMTGGYGYTF. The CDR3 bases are TGTGCCACCACTATGACAGGGGGCTATGGCTACACCTTC.

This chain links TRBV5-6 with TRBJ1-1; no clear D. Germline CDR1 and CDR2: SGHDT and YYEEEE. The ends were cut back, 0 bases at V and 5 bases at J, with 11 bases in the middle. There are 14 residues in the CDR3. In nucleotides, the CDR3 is TGTGCCAGCAGCTTGGGAAGGCATAGGACTGAAGCTTTCTTT. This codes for CASSLGRHRTEAFF.

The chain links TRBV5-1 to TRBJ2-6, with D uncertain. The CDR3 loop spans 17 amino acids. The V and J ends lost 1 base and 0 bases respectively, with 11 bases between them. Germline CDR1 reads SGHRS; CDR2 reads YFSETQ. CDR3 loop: CASSLTTGYSGANVLTF. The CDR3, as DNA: TGCGCCAGCAGCTTGACGACTGGTTACTCTGGGGCCAACGTCCTGACTTTC.

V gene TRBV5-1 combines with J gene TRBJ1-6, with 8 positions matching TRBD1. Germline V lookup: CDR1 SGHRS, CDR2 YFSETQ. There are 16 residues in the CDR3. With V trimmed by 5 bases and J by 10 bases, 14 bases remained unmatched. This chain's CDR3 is CASSSGPQGAASPLHF. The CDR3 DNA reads TGCGCCAGCAGTTCCGGGCCCCAGGGGGCAGCCTCACCCCTCCACTTT.

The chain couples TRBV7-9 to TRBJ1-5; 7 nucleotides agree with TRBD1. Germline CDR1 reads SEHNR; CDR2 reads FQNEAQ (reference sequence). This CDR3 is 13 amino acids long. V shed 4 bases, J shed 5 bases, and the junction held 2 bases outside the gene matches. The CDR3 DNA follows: TGTGCCAGCAGCTGGACAGGAGATCAGCCCCAGCATTTT. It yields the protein CASSWTGDQPQHF. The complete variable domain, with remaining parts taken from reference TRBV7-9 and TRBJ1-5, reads DTGVSQNPRHKITKRGQNVTFRCDPISEHNRLYWYRQTLGQGPEFLTYFQNEAQLEKSRLLSDRFSAERPKGSFSTLEIQRTEQGDSAMYLCASSWTGDQPQHFGDGTRLSIL.

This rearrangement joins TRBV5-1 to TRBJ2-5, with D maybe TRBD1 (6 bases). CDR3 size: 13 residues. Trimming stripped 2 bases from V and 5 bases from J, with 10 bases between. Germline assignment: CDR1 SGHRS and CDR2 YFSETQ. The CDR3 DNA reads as TGCGCCAGCAGCTTTGGGGGCGGGGAGACCCAGTACTTC. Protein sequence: CASSFGGGETQYF. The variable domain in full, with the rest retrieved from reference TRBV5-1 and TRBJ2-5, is KAGVTQTPRYLIKTRGQQVTLSCSPISGHRSVSWYQQTPGQGLQFLFEYFSETQRNKGNFPGRFSGRQFSNSRSEMNVSTLELGDSALYLCASSFGGGETQYFGPGTRLLVL.

The DNA for the CDR3 is TGTGCCAGCAGCTTAGTTCCCAGGGGGCTTAAAGAGACCCAGTACTTC. Translated, it gives CASSLVPRGLKETQYF. The chain combines TRBV11-2 with TRBJ2-5; 8 nucleotides agree with TRBD1. V lost 1 base to trimming and J lost 3 bases; unmatched junction nucleotides: 7. The CDR3 contains 16 residues. CDR1 is SGHAT, CDR2 FQNNGV, per germline.

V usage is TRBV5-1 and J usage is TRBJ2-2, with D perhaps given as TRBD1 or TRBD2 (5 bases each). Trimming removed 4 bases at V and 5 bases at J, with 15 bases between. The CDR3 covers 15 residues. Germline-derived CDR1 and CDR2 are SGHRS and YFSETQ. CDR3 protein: CASSVLGTGTGELFF. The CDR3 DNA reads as TGCGCCAGCAGCGTTTTAGGGACGGGGACCGGGGAGCTGTTTTTT.

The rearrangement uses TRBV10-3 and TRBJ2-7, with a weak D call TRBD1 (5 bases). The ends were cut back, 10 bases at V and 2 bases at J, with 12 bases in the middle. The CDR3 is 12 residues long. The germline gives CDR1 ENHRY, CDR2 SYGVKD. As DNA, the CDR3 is TGTGCCACACAGGTTGGACCCTACGAGCAGTACTTC. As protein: CATQVGPYEQYF.

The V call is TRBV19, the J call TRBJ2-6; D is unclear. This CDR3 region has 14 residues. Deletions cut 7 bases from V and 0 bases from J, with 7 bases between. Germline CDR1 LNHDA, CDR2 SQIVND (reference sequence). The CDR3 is CASTSFSGANVLTF. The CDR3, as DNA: TGTGCCAGTACGAGCTTCTCTGGGGCCAACGTCCTGACTTTC.

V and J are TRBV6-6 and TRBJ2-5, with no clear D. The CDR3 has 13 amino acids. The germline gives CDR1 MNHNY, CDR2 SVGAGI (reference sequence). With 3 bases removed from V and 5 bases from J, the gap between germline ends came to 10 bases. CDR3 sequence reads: CASSYRVWETQYF. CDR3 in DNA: TGTGCCAGCAGTTATAGAGTTTGGGAGACCCAGTACTTC.

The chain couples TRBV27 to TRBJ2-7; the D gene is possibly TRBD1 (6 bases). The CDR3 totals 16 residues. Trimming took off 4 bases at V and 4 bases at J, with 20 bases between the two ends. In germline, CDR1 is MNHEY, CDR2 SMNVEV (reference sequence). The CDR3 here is CASSSTRGSLYYEQYF. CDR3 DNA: TGTGCCAGCAGTTCTACCAGGGGCTCCCTCTATTACGAGCAGTACTTC.

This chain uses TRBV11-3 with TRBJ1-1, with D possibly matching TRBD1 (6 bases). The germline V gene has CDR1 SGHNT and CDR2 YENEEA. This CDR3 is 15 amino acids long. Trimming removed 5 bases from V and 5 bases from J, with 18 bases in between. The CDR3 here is CASSRRGGEWTEAFF. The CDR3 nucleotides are TGTGCCAGCAGCCGTAGAGGGGGAGAGTGGACTGAAGCTTTCTTT.

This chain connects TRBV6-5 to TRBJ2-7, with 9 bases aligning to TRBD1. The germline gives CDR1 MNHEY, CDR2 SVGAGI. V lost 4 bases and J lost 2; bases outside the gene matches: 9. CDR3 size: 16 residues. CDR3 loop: CASSSHPGTGTYEQYF. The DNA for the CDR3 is TGTGCCAGCAGTTCACATCCCGGGACAGGGACCTACGAGCAGTACTTC.

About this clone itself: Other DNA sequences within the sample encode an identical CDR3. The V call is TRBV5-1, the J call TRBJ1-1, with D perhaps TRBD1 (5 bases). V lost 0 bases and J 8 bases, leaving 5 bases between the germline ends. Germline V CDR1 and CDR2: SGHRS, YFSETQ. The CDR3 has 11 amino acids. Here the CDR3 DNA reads TGCGCCAGCAGCTTGGGGACAGAAGCTTTCTTT. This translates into CASSLGTEAFF.

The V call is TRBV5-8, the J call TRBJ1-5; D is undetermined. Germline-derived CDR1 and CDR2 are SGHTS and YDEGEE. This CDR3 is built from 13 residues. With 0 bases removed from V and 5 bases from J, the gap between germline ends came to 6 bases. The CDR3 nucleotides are TGTGCCAGCAGCTTGGGGGCCGATCAGCCCCAGCATTTT. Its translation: CASSLGADQPQHF.

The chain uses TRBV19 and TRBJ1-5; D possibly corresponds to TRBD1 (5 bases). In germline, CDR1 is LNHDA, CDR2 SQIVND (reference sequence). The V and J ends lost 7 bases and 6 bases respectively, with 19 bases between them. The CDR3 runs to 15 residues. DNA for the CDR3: TGTGCCAGTACCCCGTTTGGGGGTCTAGGTCAGCCCCAGCATTTT. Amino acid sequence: CASTPFGGLGQPQHF.